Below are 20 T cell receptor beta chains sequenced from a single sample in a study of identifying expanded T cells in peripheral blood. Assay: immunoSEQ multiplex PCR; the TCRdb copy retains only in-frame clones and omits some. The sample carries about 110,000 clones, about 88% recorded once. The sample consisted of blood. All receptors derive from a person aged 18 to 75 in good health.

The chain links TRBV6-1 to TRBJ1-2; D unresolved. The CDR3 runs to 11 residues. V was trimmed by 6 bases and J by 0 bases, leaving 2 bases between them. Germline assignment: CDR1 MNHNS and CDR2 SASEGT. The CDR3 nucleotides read TGTGCCAGCAGGGCTAACTATGGCTACACCTTC. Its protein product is CASRANYGYTF.

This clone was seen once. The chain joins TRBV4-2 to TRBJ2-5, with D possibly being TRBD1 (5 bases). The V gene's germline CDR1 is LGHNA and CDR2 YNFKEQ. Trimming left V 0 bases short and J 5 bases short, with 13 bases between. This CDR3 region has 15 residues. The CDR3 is CASSQEKGPGETQYF. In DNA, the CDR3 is TGTGCCAGCAGCCAAGAGAAAGGTCCAGGGGAGACCCAGTACTTC.

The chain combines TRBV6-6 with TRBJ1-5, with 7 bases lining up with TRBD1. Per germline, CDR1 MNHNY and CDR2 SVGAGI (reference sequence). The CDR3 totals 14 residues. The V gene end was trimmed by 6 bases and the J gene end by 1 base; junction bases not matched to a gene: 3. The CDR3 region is CASRSGGSNQPQHF. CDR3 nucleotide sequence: TGTGCCAGCAGGTCAGGGGGAAGCAATCAGCCCCAGCATTTT.

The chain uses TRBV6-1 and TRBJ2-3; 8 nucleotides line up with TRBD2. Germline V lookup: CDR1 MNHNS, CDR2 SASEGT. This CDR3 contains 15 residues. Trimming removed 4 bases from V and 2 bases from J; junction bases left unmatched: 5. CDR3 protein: CASSALAGDTDTQYF. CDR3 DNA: TGTGCCAGCAGTGCGCTAGCGGGCGACACAGATACGCAGTATTTT.

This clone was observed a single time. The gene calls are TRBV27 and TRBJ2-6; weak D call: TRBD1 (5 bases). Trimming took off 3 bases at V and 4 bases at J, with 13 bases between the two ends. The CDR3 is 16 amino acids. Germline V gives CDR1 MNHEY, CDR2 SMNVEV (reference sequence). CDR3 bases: TGTGCCAGCAGTTTCCGGCAGGCAGGGGGGGCCAACGTCCTGACTTTC. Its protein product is CASSFRQAGGANVLTF.

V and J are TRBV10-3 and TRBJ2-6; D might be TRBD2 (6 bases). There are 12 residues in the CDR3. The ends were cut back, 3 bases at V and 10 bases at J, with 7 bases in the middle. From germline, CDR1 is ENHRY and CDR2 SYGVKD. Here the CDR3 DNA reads TGTGCCATCAGTGAAGGGAGGAACGTCCTGACTTTC. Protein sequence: CAISEGRNVLTF.

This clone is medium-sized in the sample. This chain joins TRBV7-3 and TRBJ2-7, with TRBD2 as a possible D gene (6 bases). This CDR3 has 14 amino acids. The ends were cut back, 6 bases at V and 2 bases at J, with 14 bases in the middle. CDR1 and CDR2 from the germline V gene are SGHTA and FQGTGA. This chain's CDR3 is CASSTLGGTYEQYF. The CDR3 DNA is TGTGCCAGCAGTACCCTTGGGGGGACCTACGAGCAGTACTTC.

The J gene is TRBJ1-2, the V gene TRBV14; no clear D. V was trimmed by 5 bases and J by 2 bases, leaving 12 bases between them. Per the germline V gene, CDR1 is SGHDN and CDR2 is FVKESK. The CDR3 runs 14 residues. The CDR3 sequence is CASSSRGNNYGYTF. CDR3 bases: TGTGCCAGCAGCTCCCGAGGCAACAACTATGGCTACACCTTC.

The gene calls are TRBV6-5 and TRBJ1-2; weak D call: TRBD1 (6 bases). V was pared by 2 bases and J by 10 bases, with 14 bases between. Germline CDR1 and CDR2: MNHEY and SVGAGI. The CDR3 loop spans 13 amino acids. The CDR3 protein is CASSYPPGVYYTF. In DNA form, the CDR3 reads TGTGCCAGCAGTTACCCCCCAGGGGTTTACTACACCTTC.

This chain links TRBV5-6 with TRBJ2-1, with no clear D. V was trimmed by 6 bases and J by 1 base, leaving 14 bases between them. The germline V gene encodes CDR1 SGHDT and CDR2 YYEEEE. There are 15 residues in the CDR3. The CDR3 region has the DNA TGTGCCAGCATTGTAACCGCCAGGTCCTACAATGAGCAGTTCTTC. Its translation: CASIVTARSYNEQFF. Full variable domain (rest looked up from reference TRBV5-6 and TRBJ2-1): DAGVTQSPTHLIKTRGQQVTLRCSPKSGHDTVSWYQQALGQGPQFIFQYYEEEERQRGNFPDRFSGHQFPNYSSELNVNALLLGDSALYLCASIVTARSYNEQFFGPGTRLTVL.

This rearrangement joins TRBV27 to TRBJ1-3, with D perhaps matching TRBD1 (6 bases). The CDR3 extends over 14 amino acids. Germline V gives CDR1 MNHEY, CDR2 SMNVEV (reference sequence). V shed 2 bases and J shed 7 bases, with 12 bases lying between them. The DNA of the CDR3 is TGTGCCAGCAGTTTAAATGGGGGGGCGAACACCATATATTTT. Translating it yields CASSLNGGANTIYF.

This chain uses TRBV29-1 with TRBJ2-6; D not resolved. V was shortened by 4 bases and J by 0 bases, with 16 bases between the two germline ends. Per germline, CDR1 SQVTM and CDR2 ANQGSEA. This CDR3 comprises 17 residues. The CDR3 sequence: CSVVGQDLHSGANVLTF. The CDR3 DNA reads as TGCAGCGTTGTAGGTCAGGACCTTCACTCTGGGGCCAACGTCCTGACTTTC.

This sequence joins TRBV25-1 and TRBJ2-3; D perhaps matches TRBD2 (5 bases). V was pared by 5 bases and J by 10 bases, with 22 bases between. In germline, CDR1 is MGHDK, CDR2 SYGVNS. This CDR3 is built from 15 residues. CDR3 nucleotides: TGTGCCAGCAGTCAGACTACTACCAGGTCTGGCGCGCAGTATTTT. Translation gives CASSQTTTRSGAQYF. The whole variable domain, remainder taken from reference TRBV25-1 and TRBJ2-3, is EADIYQTPRYLVIGTGKKITLECSQTMGHDKMYWYQQDPGMELHLIHYSYGVNSTEKGDLSSESTVSRIRTEHFPLTLESARPSHTSQYLCASSQTTTRSGAQYFGPGTRLTVL.

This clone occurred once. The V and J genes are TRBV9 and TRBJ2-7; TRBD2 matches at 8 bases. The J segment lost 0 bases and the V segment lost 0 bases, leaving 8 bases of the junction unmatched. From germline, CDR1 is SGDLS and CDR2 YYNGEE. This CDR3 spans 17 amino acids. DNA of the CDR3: TGTGCCAGCAGCGTAGGGGGGAGCGGGGGTTCCTCCTACGAGCAGTACTTC. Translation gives CASSVGGSGGSSYEQYF.

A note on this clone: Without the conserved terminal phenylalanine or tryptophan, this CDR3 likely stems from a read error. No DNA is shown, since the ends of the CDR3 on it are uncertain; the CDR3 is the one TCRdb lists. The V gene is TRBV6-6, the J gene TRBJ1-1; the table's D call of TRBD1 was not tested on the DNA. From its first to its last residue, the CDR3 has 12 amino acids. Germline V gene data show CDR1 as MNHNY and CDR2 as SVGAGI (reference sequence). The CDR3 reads CASSFSTGDVSI.

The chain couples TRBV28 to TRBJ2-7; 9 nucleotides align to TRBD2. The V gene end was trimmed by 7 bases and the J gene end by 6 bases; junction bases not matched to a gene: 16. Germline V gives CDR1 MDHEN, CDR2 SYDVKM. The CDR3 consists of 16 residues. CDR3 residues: CASINRPGLATREQYF. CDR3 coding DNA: TGTGCCAGCATCAACAGACCGGGACTAGCAACTCGCGAGCAGTACTTC.

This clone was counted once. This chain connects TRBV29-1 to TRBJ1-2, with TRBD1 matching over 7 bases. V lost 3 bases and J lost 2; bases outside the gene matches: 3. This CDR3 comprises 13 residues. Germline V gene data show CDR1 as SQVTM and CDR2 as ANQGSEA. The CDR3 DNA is TGCAGCGTTGAGCGACAGGGAAACTATGGCTACACCTTC. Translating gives CSVERQGNYGYTF. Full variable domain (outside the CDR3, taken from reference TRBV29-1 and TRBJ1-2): SAVISQKPSRDICQRGTSLTIQCQVDSQVTMMFWYRQQPGQSLTLIATANQGSEATYESGFVIDKFPISRPNLTFSTLTVSNMSPEDSSIYLCSVERQGNYGYTFGSGTRLTVV.

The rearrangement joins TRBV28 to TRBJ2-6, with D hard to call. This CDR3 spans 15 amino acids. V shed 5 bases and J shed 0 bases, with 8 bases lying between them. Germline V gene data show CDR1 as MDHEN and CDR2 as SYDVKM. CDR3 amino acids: CASSDFASGANVLTF. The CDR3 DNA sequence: TGTGCCAGCAGTGATTTTGCCTCTGGGGCCAACGTCCTGACTTTC.

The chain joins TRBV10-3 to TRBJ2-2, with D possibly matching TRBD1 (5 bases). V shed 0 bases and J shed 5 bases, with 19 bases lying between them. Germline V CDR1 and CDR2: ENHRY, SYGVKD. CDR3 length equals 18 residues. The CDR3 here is CAISESGDLGRVTGELFF. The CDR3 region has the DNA TGTGCCATCAGTGAGTCTGGTGATCTGGGCAGGGTTACCGGGGAGCTGTTTTTT.

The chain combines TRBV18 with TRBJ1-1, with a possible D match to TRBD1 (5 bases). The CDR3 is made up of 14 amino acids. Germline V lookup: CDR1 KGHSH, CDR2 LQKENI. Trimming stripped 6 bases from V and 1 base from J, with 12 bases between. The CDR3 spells CASSPGGKNTEAFF. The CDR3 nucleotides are TGTGCCAGCTCGCCGGGGGGAAAGAACACTGAAGCTTTCTTT. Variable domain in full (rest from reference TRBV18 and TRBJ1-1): NAGVMQNPRHLVRRRGQEARLRCSPMKGHSHVYWYRQLPEEGLKFMVYLQKENIIDESGMPKERFSAEFPKEGPSILRIQQVVRGDSAAYFCASSPGGKNTEAFFGQGTRLTVV.